This T cell receptor (beta chain) appears in the sequencing data of a study of T cells in Graves' hyperthyroidism and ophthalmopathy. The germline CDR1 and CDR2 sequences are LGHNT and FRNRAP. Trimming cost V 5 bases and J 8 bases; bases outside gene matches: 14. This CDR3 has 16 residues. This clonotype was seen many times. Its antigen is undetermined. With a duration under 2 months, the hyperthyroidism was newly diagnosed in patients aged 18 to 65. Uncontrolled infection, other autoimmune disease, pregnancy or lactation excluded patients. The study's findings and limits: The model forecast ophthalmopathy, anticipating it by a median approximately 7 months before onset.

Researchers amplified the TCR beta CDR3 regions from RNA transcripts. During a first-round RT-PCR of the TCR CDR3, the HTBI primer set was used. TCRdb analysed the multiplex PCR reads with MiXCR anew, one entry per CDR3 protein. This repertoire shows 350,000 to 450,000 distinct CDR3 sequences, about 18% found once; its top ten account for around a third. The TCR sequence derives from a woman in her thirties with Graves' hyperthyroidism that later progressed to Graves' ophthalmopathy. The sample consisted of blood. The genes are TRBV12-5 and TRBJ2-1; 8 nucleotides line up with TRBD1. The CDR3: CASGTTTGTGLDEQFF. CDR3 DNA: TGTGCTAGTGGTACCACCACCGGGACAGGACTCGATGAGCAGTTCTTC.